This TCR beta chain was recovered during a study of shared T cell receptors in the human thymus. This clone has just one count. The germline V gene encodes CDR1 SGHNT and CDR2 YYREEE (reference sequence). The CDR3 runs to 17 residues. V lost 4 bases and J lost 2; bases outside the gene matches: 10. Generated by immunoSEQ multiplex PCR, the TCRdb table keeps only in-frame clones and is missing some. The sample has hundreds of thousands of clones, around 87% seen once. The data also belong to a second study, concerning human thymus T cells. That study adds: Thymic and blood repertoires seemed to show skewed V and J gene use. Related work found strong thymic repertoire overlap between unrelated individuals.

This receptor was taken from a boy less than two years old with a congenital heart defect. The sample taken for sequencing was thymocytes. The V call is TRBV5-4, the J call TRBJ2-7, with 12 bases lining up with TRBD2. The CDR3 sequence is CASSPGLAGSGPYEQYF. CDR3 DNA sequence: TGTGCCAGCAGCCCCGGACTAGCGGGATCTGGCCCCTACGAGCAGTACTTC.